This T cell receptor beta chain emerged from a study of glioma-infiltrating T cells after dendritic cell vaccination. TCRB CDR3 was amplified from 2 ug genomic DNA or less. Amplification used 60 V beta primers and 13 J beta primers. Some clones are missing from TCRdb's copy, which holds only in-frame ones; the method was immunoSEQ multiplex PCR. Of about 50,000 clones listed, around nine tenths are singletons. Germline-derived CDR1 and CDR2 are ENHRY and SYGVKD. Trimming took off 3 bases at V and 4 bases at J, with 7 bases between the two ends. The CDR3 spans 12 residues. Stated time point: after dendritic cell vaccination, including at tumor progression/relapse. Fresh-frozen tumor tissue and more than two years of survival data were available for all. PBMC were collected before vaccination, two weeks after the third vaccination, and at progression.

This specimen was blood, taken after dendritic cell vaccination. The chain has TRBV10-3 and TRBJ2-7; D unclear. This receptor was obtained from a human donor with glioblastoma. CDR3 amino acids: CAISEERYEQYF. CDR3 nucleotide sequence: TGTGCCATCAGTGAAGAACGGTACGAGCAGTACTTC.